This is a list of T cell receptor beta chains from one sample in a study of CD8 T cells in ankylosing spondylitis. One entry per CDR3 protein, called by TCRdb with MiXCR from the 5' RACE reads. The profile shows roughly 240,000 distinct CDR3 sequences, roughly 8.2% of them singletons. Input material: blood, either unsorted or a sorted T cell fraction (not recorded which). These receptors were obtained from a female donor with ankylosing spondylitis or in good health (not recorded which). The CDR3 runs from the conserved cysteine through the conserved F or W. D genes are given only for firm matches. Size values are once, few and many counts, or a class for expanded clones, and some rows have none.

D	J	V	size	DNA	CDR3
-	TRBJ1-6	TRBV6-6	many	TGTGCCAGCAGAAGACAGGCGTCGGGATCACCCCTCCACTTT	CASRRQASGSPLHF
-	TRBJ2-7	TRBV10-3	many	TGTGCCATCAGTGCAGGTCCTGGTGGTGAGCAGTACTTC	CAISAGPGGEQYF
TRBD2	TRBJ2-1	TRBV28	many	TGTGCCAGCAGTTGGGGACTACCCAATGAGCAGTTCTTC	CASSWGLPNEQFF
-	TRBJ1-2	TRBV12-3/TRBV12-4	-	TGTACCAGCAGTTTTTCTCGCTATGTCTACACCTTC	CTSSFSRYVYTF
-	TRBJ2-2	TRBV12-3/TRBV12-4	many	TGTGCCAGCAGTTTGGTTCGAGGGTGGGAGCTGTTTTTT	CASSLVRGWELFF
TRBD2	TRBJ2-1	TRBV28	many	TGTGCCAGCAGTCCAAACCAGGGACTAGCGGGATACAATGAGCAGTTCTTC	CASSPNQGLAGYNEQFF
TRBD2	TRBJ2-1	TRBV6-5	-	TGTGCCAGCAGCAGGACTAGAGTTGATGAGCAGTTCTTC	CASSRTRVDEQFF
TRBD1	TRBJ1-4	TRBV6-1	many	TGTGCCAGCAGTGAAAGAGGACAGGGGGGAAAACTGTTTTTT	CASSERGQGGKLFF
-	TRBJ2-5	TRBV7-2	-	TGTGCCAGCAGCTCCAACCCAGGGAACCAAGAGACCCAGTACTTC	CASSSNPGNQETQYF
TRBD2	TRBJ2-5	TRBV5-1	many	TGCGCCAGCAGCTTGGATAGCGGGAGGCGTGAGACCCAGTACTTC	CASSLDSGRRETQYF
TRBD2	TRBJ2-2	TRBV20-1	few	TGCAGTGCTCCCCCAAGACTAGCGGGAGACACCGGGGAGCTGTTTTTT	CSAPPRLAGDTGELFF
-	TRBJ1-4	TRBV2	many	TGTGCCAGCAAGGAGGGAATAGAAAAACTGTTTTTT	CASKEGIEKLFF
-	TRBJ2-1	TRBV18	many	TGTGCCAGCTCACCACGGAGTCACATCAGCTCCTACAATGAGCAGTTCTTC	CASSPRSHISSYNEQFF
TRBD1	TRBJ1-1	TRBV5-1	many	TGCGCCAGCAGCTTGGGGGACAGGGAGAACACTGAAGCTTTCTTT	CASSLGDRENTEAFF
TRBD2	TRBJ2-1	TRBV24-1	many	TGTGCCACCCGGGAGGGGGGCACCAATGAGCAGTTCTTC	CATREGGTNEQFF
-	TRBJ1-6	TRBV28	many	TGTGCCAGCAGCCAGAATTATTCACCCCTCCACTTT	CASSQNYSPLHF
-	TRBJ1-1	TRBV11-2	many	TGTGCCAGCAGCTTAGGGGGCCGAGGGGCTTTCTTT	CASSLGGRGAFF
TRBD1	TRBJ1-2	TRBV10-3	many	TGTGCCATCAGATCCGGGACAGGGGTTAACTATGGCTACACCTTC	CAIRSGTGVNYGYTF
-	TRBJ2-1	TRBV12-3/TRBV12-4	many	TGTGCCAGCAGTTTTTCGTCGGGAGTCGGTGAGCAGTTCTTC	CASSFSSGVGEQFF
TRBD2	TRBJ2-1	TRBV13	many	TGTGCCAGCAGCTTTGCCCCTCCCGGGACTAGCGGGAGTAGGTCCTACAATGAGCAGTTCTTC	CASSFAPPGTSGSRSYNEQFF
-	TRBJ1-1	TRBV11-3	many	TGTGCCAGCAGCCGACCCGTGGCCGTCGGTGGCATGAACACTGAAGCTTTCTTT	CASSRPVAVGGMNTEAFF
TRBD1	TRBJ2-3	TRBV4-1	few	TGCGCCAGCAGCCAAAAGACAGGGGGACTCTGGGCAGATACGCAGTATTTT	CASSQKTGGLWADTQYF
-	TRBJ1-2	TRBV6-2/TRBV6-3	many	TGTGCCAGCAGCTCCGGGACGGACTACTATGGCTACACCTTC	CASSSGTDYYGYTF
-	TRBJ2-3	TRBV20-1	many	TGCAGTGCCAGGGGTTGGGGAGATACGCAGTATTTT	CSARGWGDTQYF
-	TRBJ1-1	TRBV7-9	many	TGTGCCAGCAGCTTAAGGGACCTGCGGGCTTTCTTT	CASSLRDLRAFF
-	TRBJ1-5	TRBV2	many	TGTGCCAGCACACCTCAGGGGTTCGGGGGCAATCAGCCCCAGCATTTT	CASTPQGFGGNQPQHF
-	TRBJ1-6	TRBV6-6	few	TGTGCCAGCAGTTTCGATTTGGGGAATTCACCCCTCCACTTT	CASSFDLGNSPLHF